This T cell receptor beta chain was sequenced during a study of regulatory T cells. Study results and caveats: Regulatory T cells showed the strongest V-J pair restriction and V/J gene skewing among patient repertoires.

As to this clone: As yet, its antigen is unknown.

The primer mix had 52 TRBV and 13 TRBJ primers. Profiling relied on immunoSEQ multiplex PCR, and the TCRdb table lists in-frame clones only, not all of them. The table includes 4,500 to 7,000 clones, 70% to 85% detected once. Trimming at V came to 5 bases and at J to 8 bases, leaving 17 bases not matched to a gene. This CDR3 region has 18 residues. Looked up from germline, CDR1 is SGHVS and CDR2 is FQNEAQ. J is TRBJ2-2 and V is TRBV7-8; 10 bases align to TRBD2. The sequence came from a child aged 5 to 17 with CD3G deficiency. The sequencing sample was made of CD8+ T cells sorted from blood. CDR3 nucleotide sequence: TGTGCCAGCAGCCCGTTCGTAGCGGGAGGCCCGGCGTCTGGGGAGCTGTTTTTT. It yields the protein CASSPFVAGGPASGELFF.